This TCR beta chain was retrieved from a study of human T cells and chemical hapten exposure. Study observations and caveats: Alopecia affected the donors, so their immune response may differ from healthy people's.

Only a few counts were recorded for this clonotype. As yet, its antigen is unknown. How the authors handled the data: TCR counts had a median of about 100,000 per sample and spanned roughly 20,000 to 750,000. Via MiXCR, TCRdb re-called the RACE reads, giving one row per CDR3 protein. TCRdb's processing, not the study's, gives the V and J calls here. The top ten hold less than 2.5% of the sample, which has tens of thousands of distinct CDR3 sequences, 10% seen once. Time point reported: patch test 1, 2 weeks after DPC sensitization. Treatment noted: therapeutic diphenylcyclopropenone sensitization with weekly scalp DPC. Phlebotomy was performed prior to application of every patch test. The authors extracted total RNA from unfractionated whole blood. The origin of this receptor is a man between 35 and 55 years old with alopecia areata. Some clones in this sample may be carry-over from other donors' samples. Material: whole blood, obtained in connection with sensitization to the hapten diphenylcyclopropenone (DPC).

CDR3 sequence: CASSRQGLRYNEQFF. DNA for the CDR3: TGTGCCAGCAGCCGACAGGGTTTACGATACAATGAGCAGTTCTTC. The V and J genes are TRBV12-3 or TRBV12-4 and TRBJ2-1, with TRBD1 matching 7 bases. Trimming at V came to 6 bases and at J to 4 bases, leaving 9 bases not matched to a gene. The CDR3 runs 15 residues.